The 3 T cell receptor beta chains listed next were all sequenced from one sample in a study of cytomegalovirus exposure and HLA in healthy donors. Researchers ran the PCR with 60 Vbeta and 13 Jbeta primers. Here immunoSEQ multiplex PCR was the method, and the copy in TCRdb shows in-frame clones only, minus some. Of just over 95,000 clones in the sample, 65% to 80% are singletons; the top ten hold 7% to 10%. The sequenced sample consisted of PBMCs. These receptors were taken from a human donor in good health.

The CDR3 bases are TGTGCCAGCAGTTTAGCGGGGGGATCTTCCGGGGAGCTGTTTTTT. Its protein is CASSLAGGSSGELFF. The chain carries TRBV27 and TRBJ2-2, with 8 bases that match TRBD2. The CDR3 spans 15 residues. The germline CDR1 and CDR2 sequences are MNHEY and SMNVEV (reference sequence). V dropped 2 bases and J dropped 6; count of bases not matched to a gene: 5.

The chain employs TRBV2 and TRBJ1-1, with D uncertain. This CDR3 region has 13 residues. The ends were cut back, 4 bases at V and 4 bases at J, with 10 bases in the middle. CDR1 and CDR2 (germline): SNHLY, FYNNEI. This CDR3 is CASSAGDTTEAFF. The CDR3 DNA reads as TGTGCCAGCAGTGCCGGAGATACCACTGAAGCTTTCTTT.

The chain is built from TRBV5-8 and TRBJ2-1; no definite D call. The V end was cut by 0 bases, the J end by 9 bases, with 13 bases between. The CDR3 runs to 14 residues. Germline CDR1 and CDR2: SGHTS and YDEGEE. CDR3 residues: CASSLGLGACEQFF. The DNA of the CDR3 is TGTGCCAGCAGCTTGGGGCTCGGAGCGTGTGAGCAGTTCTTC.